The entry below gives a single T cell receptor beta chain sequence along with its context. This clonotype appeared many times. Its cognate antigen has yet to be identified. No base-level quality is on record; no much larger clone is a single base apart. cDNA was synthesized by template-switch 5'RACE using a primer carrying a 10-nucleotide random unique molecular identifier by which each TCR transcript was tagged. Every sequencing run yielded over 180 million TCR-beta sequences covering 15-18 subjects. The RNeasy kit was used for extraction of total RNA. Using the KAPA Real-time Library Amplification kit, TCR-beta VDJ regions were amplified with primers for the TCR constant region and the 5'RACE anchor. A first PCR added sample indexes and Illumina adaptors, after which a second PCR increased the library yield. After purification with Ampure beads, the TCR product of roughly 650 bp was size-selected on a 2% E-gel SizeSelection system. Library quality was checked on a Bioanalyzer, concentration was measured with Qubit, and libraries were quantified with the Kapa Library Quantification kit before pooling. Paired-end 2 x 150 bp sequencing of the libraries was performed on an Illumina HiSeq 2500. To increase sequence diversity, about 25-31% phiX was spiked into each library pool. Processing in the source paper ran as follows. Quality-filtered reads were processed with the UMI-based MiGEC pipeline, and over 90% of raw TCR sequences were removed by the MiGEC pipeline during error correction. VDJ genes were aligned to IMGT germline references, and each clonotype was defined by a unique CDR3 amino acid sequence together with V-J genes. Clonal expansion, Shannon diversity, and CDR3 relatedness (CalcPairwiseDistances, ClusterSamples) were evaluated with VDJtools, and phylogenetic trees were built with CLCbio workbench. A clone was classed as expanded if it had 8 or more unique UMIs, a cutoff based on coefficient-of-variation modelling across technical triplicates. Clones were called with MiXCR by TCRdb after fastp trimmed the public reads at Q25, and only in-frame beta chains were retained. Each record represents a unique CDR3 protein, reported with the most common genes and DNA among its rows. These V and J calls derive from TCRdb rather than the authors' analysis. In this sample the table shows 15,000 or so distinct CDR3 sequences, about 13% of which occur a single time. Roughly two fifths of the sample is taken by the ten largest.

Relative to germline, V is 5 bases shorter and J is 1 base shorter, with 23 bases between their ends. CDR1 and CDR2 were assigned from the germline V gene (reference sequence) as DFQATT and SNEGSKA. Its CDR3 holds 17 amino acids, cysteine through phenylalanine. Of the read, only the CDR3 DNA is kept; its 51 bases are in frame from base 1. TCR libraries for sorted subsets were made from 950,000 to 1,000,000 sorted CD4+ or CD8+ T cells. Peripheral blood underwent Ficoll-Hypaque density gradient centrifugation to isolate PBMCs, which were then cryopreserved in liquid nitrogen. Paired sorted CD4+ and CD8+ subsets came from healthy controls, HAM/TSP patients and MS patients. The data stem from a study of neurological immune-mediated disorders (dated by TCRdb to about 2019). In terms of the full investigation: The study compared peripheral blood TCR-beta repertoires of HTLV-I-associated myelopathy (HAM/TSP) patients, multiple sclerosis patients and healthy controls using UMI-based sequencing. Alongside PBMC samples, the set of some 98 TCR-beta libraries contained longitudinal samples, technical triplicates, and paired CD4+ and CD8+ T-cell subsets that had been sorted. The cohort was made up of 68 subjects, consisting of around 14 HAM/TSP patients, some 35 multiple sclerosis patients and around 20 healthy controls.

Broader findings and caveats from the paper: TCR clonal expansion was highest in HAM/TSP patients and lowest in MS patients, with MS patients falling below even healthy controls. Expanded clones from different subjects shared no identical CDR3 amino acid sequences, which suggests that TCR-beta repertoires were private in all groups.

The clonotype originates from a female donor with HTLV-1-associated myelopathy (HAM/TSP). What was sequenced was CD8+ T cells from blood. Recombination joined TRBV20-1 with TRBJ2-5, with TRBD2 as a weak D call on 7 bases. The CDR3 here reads CSASVGGGGYGQETQYF. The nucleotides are TGCAGTGCTTCCGTGGGGGGAGGGGGGTACGGCCAAGAGACCCAGTACTTC.